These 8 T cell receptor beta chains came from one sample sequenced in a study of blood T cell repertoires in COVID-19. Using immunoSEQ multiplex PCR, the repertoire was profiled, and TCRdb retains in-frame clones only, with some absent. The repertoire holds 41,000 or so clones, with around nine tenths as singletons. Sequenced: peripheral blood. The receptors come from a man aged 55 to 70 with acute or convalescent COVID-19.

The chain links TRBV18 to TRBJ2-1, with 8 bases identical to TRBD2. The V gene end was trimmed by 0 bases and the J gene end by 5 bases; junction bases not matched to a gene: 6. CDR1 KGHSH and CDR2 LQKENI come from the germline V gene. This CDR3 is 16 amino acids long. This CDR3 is CASSPPAGGLDNEQFF. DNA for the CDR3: TGTGCCAGCTCACCACCTGCGGGGGGTTTAGACAATGAGCAGTTCTTC.

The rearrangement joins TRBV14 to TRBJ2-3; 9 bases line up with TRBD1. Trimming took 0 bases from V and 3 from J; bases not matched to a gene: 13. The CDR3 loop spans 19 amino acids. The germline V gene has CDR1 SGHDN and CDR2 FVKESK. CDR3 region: CASSQDLNAGQGWTDTQYF. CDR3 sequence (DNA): TGTGCCAGCAGCCAAGATCTCAATGCAGGACAGGGGTGGACAGATACGCAGTATTTT.

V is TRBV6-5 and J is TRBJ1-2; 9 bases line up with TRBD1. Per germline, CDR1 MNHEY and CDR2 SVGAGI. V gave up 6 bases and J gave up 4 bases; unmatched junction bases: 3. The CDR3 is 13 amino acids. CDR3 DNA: TGTGCCAGCAGGACAGGGGGGGTCTATGGCTACACCTTC. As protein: CASRTGGVYGYTF.

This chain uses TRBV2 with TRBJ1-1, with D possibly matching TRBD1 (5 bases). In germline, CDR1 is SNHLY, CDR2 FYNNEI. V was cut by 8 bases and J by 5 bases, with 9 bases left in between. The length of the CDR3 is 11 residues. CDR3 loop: CASDRGTEAFF. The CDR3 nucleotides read TGTGCCAGCGACAGAGGAACTGAAGCTTTCTTT.

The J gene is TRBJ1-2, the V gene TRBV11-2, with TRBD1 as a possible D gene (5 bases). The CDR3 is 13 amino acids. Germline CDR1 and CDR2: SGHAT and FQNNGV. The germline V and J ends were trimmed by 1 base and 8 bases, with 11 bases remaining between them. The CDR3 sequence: CASSLGWGDGYTF. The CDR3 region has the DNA TGTGCCAGCAGCTTAGGATGGGGGGACGGCTACACCTTC.

CDR3 loop: CASSLDWSQPQHF. The CDR3, as DNA: TGTGCCAGCAGCCTAGACTGGTCTCAGCCCCAGCATTTT. The V and J genes are TRBV5-5 and TRBJ1-5; D gene unclear. CDR1 is SGHKS, CDR2 YYEKEE, per germline (reference sequence). The CDR3 covers 13 residues. Trimming removed 4 bases from V and 6 bases from J, with 11 bases in between.

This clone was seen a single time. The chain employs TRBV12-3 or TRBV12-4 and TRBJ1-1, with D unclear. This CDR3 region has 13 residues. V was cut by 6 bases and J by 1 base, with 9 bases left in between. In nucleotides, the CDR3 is TGTGCCAGCAGCGCGAGTCAGAACACTGAAGCTTTCTTT. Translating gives CASSASQNTEAFF.

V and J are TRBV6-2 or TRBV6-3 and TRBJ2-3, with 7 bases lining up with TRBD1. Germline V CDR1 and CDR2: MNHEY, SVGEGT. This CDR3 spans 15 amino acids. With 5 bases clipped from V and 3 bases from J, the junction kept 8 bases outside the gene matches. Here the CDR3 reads CASSEDKGATDTQYF. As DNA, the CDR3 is TGTGCCAGCAGTGAGGACAAGGGGGCGACAGATACGCAGTATTTT.